A selection of T cell receptor beta chains follows, all from one sample in a study of OX40 agonist ivuxolimab in advanced cancers. Profiled with immunoSEQ multiplex PCR; TCRdb holds only in-frame clones, not every one. Altogether 80,000 to 95,000 clones are present, about 80% being singletons, with the ten largest covering approximately 1.7%. The starting material was CD4+ or CD8+ T cells sorted from blood, obtained in a trial of the OX40 agonist ivuxolimab. These receptors were collected from an adult with an advanced solid tumor such as melanoma, head and neck, liver or kidney cancer. CDR3s include the opening cysteine and the closing phenylalanine or tryptophan. D genes are given only for firm matches. Size tells how often a clone was seen (once, few, many) or the class of an expanded clone, and some rows leave it out.

CDR3	DNA	J	size	V	D
CASSLEGGPNYGYTF	TGTGCCAGCAGCCTAGAGGGGGGACCTAACTATGGCTACACCTTC	TRBJ1-2	few	TRBV7-9	NA
CASGRSSTDTQYF	TGCGCCAGCGGTCGGAGCAGCACAGATACGCAGTATTTT	TRBJ2-3	NA	TRBV5-1	NA
CASSQDSNQPQHF	TGCGCCAGCAGCCAGGACAGTAATCAGCCCCAGCATTTT	TRBJ1-5	NA	TRBV5-1	NA
CASRGLQEAIIQYF	TGTGCCAGCCGGGGACTCCAGGAGGCGATCATTCAGTACTTC	TRBJ2-4	NA	TRBV2	NA
CASSLVLNTEAFF	TGTGCCAGCAGTTTAGTGTTGAACACTGAAGCTTTCTTT	TRBJ1-1	NA	TRBV28	NA
CASSLGQSGTQYF	TGTGCCAGCAGCTTGGGACAATCCGGGACCCAGTACTTC	TRBJ2-5	few	TRBV7-9	NA
CASRRQGEAHGYTF	TGTGCCAGCAGACGACAGGGGGAGGCCCATGGCTACACCTTC	TRBJ1-2	NA	TRBV27	TRBD1
CASSPGQGRENGYTF	TGTGCCAGCAGCCCTGGACAGGGAAGGGAGAATGGCTACACCTTC	TRBJ1-2	NA	TRBV7-9	TRBD1
CASSVETSEGEQYF	TGTGCCAGCAGCGTAGAGACTAGTGAGGGCGAGCAGTACTTC	TRBJ2-7	NA	TRBV9	NA
CATSNGQAKSGANVLTF	TGTGCCACCAGCAACGGACAGGCTAAATCTGGGGCCAACGTCCTGACTTTC	TRBJ2-6	few	TRBV15	TRBD1
CANAMRGTDTQYF	TGTGCCAACGCAATGCGGGGGACAGATACGCAGTATTTT	TRBJ2-3	NA	TRBV6-1	TRBD2
CASSMGLSDTQYF	TGTGCCAGTAGTATGGGGTTGTCAGATACGCAGTATTTT	TRBJ2-3	NA	TRBV19	NA
CASSSRTSGGYNEQFF	TGTGCCAGCAGCTCTCGGACTAGCGGGGGTTACAATGAGCAGTTCTTC	TRBJ2-1	NA	TRBV5-4	TRBD2
CASSPEVSSYNEQFF	TGTGCCAGCAGCCCCGAAGTTAGCTCCTACAATGAGCAGTTCTTC	TRBJ2-1	NA	TRBV7-3	NA
CASSLDGGADTGELFF	TGCGCCAGCAGCTTGGATGGAGGGGCCGACACCGGGGAGCTGTTTTTT	TRBJ2-2	NA	TRBV5-1	NA
CASSLGANTDTQYF	TGTGCCAGCAGCTTAGGAGCGAACACAGATACGCAGTATTTT	TRBJ2-3	NA	TRBV7-8	NA
CASSLVGNEKLFF	TGTGCCAGCAGCTTGGTTGGGAATGAAAAACTGTTTTTT	TRBJ1-4	NA	TRBV5-6	NA
CAIGNSGPNEQYF	TGTGCCATCGGTAACTCGGGCCCCAACGAGCAGTACTTC	TRBJ2-7	NA	TRBV10-3	NA
CASSQSGDSGNTIYF	TGCGCCAGCAGCCAGAGTGGGGACTCTGGAAACACCATATATTTT	TRBJ1-3	NA	TRBV5-1	NA
CASSLGPSGTAGYEQYF	TGCGCCAGCAGCTTGGGCCCATCAGGGACGGCAGGCTACGAGCAGTACTTC	TRBJ2-7	NA	TRBV5-1	NA
CASSQDVGGEQYF	TGCGCCAGCAGCCAAGACGTAGGGGGCGAGCAGTACTTC	TRBJ2-7	NA	TRBV4-3	NA
CASSLAARGPYNEQFF	TGTGCCAGCAGCTTAGCGGCAAGGGGGCCGTACAATGAGCAGTTCTTC	TRBJ2-1	medium-sized	TRBV7-2	TRBD1
CASSSGQGAATEAFF	TGTGCCAGTAGTAGTGGACAGGGGGCGGCCACTGAAGCTTTCTTT	TRBJ1-1	NA	TRBV19	TRBD1